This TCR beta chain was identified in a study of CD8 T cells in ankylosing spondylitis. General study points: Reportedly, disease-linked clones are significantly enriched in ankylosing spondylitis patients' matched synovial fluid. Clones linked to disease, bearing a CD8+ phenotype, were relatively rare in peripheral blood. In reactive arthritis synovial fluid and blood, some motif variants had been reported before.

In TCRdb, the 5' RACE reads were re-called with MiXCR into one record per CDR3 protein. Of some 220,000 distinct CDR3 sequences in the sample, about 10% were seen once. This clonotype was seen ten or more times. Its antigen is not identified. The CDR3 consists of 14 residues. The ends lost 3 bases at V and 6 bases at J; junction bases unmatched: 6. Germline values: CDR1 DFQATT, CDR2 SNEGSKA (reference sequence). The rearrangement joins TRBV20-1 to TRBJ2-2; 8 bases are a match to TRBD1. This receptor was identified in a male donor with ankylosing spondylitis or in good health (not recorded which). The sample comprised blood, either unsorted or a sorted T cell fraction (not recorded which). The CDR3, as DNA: TGCAGTGCTAGGACAGGGGATGGGGCCGGGGAGCTGTTTTTT. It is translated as CSARTGDGAGELFF.